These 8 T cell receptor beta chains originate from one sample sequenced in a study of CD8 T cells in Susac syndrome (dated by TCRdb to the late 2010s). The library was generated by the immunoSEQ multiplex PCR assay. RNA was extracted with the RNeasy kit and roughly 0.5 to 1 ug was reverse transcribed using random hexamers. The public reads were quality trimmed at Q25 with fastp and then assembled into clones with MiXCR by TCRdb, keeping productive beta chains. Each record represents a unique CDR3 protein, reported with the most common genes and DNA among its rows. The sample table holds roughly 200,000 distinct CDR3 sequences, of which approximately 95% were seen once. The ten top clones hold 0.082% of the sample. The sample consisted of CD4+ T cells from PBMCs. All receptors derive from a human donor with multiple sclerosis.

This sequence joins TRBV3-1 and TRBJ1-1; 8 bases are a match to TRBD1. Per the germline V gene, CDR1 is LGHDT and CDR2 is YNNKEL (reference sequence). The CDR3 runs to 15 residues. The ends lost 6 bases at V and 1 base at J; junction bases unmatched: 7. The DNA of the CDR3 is TGTGCCAGCAGTCGGACCGGACAGGGGAACACTGAAGCTTTCTTT. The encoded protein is CASSRTGQGNTEAFF.

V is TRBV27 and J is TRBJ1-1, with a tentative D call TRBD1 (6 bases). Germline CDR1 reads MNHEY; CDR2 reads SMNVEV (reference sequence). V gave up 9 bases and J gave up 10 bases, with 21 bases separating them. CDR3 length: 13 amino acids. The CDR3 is CASRYQGGGGAFF. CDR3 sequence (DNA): TGTGCCAGTCGTTACCAGGGCGGAGGGGGAGCTTTCTTT.

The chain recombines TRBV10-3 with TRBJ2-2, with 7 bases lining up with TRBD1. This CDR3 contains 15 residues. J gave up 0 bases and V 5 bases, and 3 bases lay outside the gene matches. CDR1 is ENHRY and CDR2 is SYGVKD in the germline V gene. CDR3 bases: TGTGCCATCAGTCCGGGACAGTCGAACACCGGGGAGCTGTTTTTT. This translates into CAISPGQSNTGELFF.

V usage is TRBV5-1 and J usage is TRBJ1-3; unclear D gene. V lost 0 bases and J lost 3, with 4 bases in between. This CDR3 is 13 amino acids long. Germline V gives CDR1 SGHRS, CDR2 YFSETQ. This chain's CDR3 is CASSLGDGNTIYF. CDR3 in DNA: TGCGCCAGCAGCTTGGGGGATGGAAACACCATATATTTT.

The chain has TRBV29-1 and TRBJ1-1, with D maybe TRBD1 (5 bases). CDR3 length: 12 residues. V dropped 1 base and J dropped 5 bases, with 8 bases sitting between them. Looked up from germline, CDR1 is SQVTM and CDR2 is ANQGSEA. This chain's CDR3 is CSVEAGETEAFF. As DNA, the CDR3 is TGCAGCGTTGAAGCGGGGGAAACTGAAGCTTTCTTT.

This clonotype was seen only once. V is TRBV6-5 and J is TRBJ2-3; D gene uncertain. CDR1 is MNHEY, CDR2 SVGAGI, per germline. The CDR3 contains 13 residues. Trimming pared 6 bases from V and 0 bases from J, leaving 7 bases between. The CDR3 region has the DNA TGTGCCAGCAGGCACCCTAGCACAGATACGCAGTATTTT. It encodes CASRHPSTDTQYF.

The CDR3 loop is CASSQEIGGEQYV. The CDR3 region has the DNA TGTGCCAGCAGCCAGGAGATTGGGGGGGAGCAGTACGTC. The chain couples TRBV3-1 to TRBJ2-7, with D possibly TRBD2 on 6 matching bases. V was shortened by 3 bases and J by 7 bases, with 13 bases between the two germline ends. The CDR3 covers 13 residues. Germline lookup yields CDR1 LGHDT and CDR2 YNNKEL (reference sequence).

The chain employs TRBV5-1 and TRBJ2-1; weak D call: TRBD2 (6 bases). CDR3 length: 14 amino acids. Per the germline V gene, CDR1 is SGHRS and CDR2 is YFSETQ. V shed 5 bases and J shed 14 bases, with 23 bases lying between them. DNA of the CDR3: TGCGCCAGCAGGGCGCGGGATTCGCTCTCTGTGGAGTTCTTC. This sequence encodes CASRARDSLSVEFF.